Listed below are T cell receptor beta chains from one sample, sequenced in a study of shared clonotypes between healthy human individuals. Libraries were prepared by immunoSEQ multiplex PCR; TCRdb keeps only in-frame clonotypes and omits some of them. The data hold some 2.3 million clones, with more than 85% observed a single time. Input material: naive CD4+ T cells from PBMCs. The origin of the receptors is a man younger than 30 in good health. Some clones in this sample may be carry-over from other donors' samples. Both conserved end residues are part of each CDR3. D genes are given only for firm matches.

V	J	D	DNA	CDR3
TRBV9	TRBJ2-2	.	TGTGCCAGCAGGTTAGGGGACACCGGGGAGCTGTTTTTT	CASRLGDTGELFF
TRBV2	TRBJ1-3	.	TGTGCCAGCAGTACTCAGGGAATCGTCGGAAACACCATATATTTT	CASSTQGIVGNTIYF
TRBV2	TRBJ2-1	.	TGTGCCAGCAGGGCCACTACCCTCTACAATGAGCAGTTCTTC	CASRATTLYNEQFF
TRBV6-6	TRBJ1-2	TRBD1	TGTGCCAGCAGTTCCCTCGCCCACACAGGGGGTGATGGCTACACCTTC	CASSSLAHTGGDGYTF
TRBV5-1	TRBJ2-3	TRBD2	TGCGCCAGCAGTTCAAGCGGGAGCGCAGATACGCAGTATTTT	CASSSSGSADTQYF
TRBV2	TRBJ2-2	TRBD1	TGTGCCAGTTCGACGACAGGGGGGTACACCGGGGAGCTGTTTTTT	CASSTTGGYTGELFF
TRBV4-2	TRBJ1-5	.	TGTGCCAGCAGCCAAGACCCCAGTCAGCCCCAGCATTTT	CASSQDPSQPQHF
TRBV5-1	TRBJ2-7	.	TGCGCCAGCAGCTTGGGCTTTGGAGGGAACCACGAGCAGTACTTC	CASSLGFGGNHEQYF
TRBV28	TRBJ2-4	.	TGTGCCAGCAGTTACTACAGGGAGAGAGCCAAAAACATTCAGTACTTC	CASSYYRERAKNIQYF
TRBV15	TRBJ2-5	.	TGTGCCACCAGCAGCCTGCCCCAGGGTGAGGAGACCCAGTACTTC	CATSSLPQGEETQYF
TRBV2	TRBJ2-7	TRBD2	TGTGCCAGCAATCGACTAGCGGGAGTCGGCGAGCAGTACTTC	CASNRLAGVGEQYF
TRBV5-8	TRBJ2-1	TRBD2	TGTGCCAGCAGCTTGGTCGGCAGGGAGGGACTAGCGGGAGACGGGCAGTTCTTC	CASSLVGREGLAGDGQFF
TRBV7-3	TRBJ2-7	TRBD1	TGTGCCAGCAGCTTTGGGACAGGGGCCCTCTACGAGCAGTACTTC	CASSFGTGALYEQYF
TRBV29-1	TRBJ1-1	.	TGCAGCGTTGAACGGCGGGCGCGAGCTGAAGCTTTCTTT	CSVERRARAEAFF
TRBV30	TRBJ1-1	TRBD1	TGTGCCTGGAGTGTACGAGGGGGCATAGCTTTCTTT	CAWSVRGGIAFF
TRBV18	TRBJ1-5	.	TGTGCCAGCTCACCGGCAGGGGATCAGCCCCAGCATTTT	CASSPAGDQPQHF
TRBV10-2	TRBJ2-7	TRBD1	TGCGCCAGCAGTGAGCGTGGGACAGGTGGCGAGCAGTACTTC	CASSERGTGGEQYF